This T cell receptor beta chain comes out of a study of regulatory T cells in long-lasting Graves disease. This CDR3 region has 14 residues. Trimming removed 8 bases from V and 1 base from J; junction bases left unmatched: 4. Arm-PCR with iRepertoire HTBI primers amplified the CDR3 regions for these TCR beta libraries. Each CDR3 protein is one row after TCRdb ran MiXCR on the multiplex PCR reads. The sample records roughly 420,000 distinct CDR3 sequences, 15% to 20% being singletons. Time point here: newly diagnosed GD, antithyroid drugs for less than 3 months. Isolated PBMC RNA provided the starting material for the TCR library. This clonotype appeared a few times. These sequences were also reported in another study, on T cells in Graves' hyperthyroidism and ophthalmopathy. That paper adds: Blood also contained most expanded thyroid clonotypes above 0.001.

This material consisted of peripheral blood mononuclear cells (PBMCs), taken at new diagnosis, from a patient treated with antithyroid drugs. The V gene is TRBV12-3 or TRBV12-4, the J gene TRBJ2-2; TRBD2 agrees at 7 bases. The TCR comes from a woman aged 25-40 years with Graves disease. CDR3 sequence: CASGTSENTGELFF. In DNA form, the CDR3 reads TGTGCCAGCGGTACTAGCGAGAACACCGGGGAGCTGTTTTTT.